This note documents a single T cell receptor beta chain sequence. The antigen is unknown. These data come from a study of T cells in localized non-small cell lung cancer. Clones were read by immunoSEQ multiplex PCR, and TCRdb kept only the in-frame ones, dropping some. Among roughly 40,000 clones listed, roughly 84% were seen once. The CDR3 length is 17 residues. V shed 5 bases and J shed 0 bases, with 17 bases lying between them. CDR1 is SEHNR and CDR2 is FQNEAQ in the germline V gene (reference sequence). Overall study findings and caveats: Greater blood T cell density accompanied longer overall survival. Clonality of T cells reached its maximum in uninvolved adjacent lung, surpassing tumor. Median approximately 50 top-100 tumor clones were shared with paired adjacent lung.

This TCR came from a man between 40 and 75 years old with stage II lung adenocarcinoma. The sequencing used PBMCs, collected before any cancer treatment. The chain couples TRBV7-9 to TRBJ1-5; D gene ambiguous. In nucleotides, the CDR3 is TGTGCCAGCAGCGAGGCAGGCAGCTCGCATAGCAATCAGCCCCAGCATTTT. Protein sequence: CASSEAGSSHSNQPQHF.